Listed below are T cell receptor beta chains from one sample, sequenced in a study of T cells in Graves' hyperthyroidism and ophthalmopathy. TCRdb re-derived calls from the multiplex PCR reads in MiXCR, one entry per CDR3 protein. Counted here are some 400,000 distinct CDR3 sequences, approximately 13% occurring once; the ten biggest clones make up under 25%. The sample taken for sequencing was blood. All receptors come from a man younger than 40 with Graves' hyperthyroidism that later progressed to Graves' ophthalmopathy. Each CDR3 is given without its conserved first and last residue.

V gene,CDR3 length,CDR3 protein
TRBV5-8,12,ASSKQGAAETQY
TRBV19,12,ASSIGTVTYEQY
TRBV10-3,13,AISERGVSSYEQY
TRBV2,13,ASSEPWTVQETQY
TRBV20-1,13,SATKPGQGLNEQF
TRBV6-1,13,ASKTGASYNSPLH
TRBV7-8,14,ASSPYSGGASDTQY
TRBV15,14,ATSRDIVSGANVLT
TRBV12-3/TRBV12-4,10,ASSPGGSPLH
TRBV11-2,12,ASSLAWAGTEAF
TRBV12-3/TRBV12-4,12,AIRGSTTNTEAF
TRBV12-3/TRBV12-4,10,ASSLSLGEAF
TRBV28,12,ASGRLARTDTQY
TRBV19,9,ASSGHFAQY
TRBV30,11,AWSYSAGQPQH
TRBV13,11,ASSLGSSCEQY
TRBV5-1,12,ASRAVGQPYEQY
TRBV14,14,ASSHVSGGRRNEQF
TRBV18,13,ASSTNQGADTEAF
TRBV13,12,ASSLPGMRNEQF
TRBV24-1,11,ATSDVDRGVQY
TRBV6-6,12,ASSYSEGVGKQF
TRBV4-1,11,ASSQAGSYEQY
TRBV28,14,ASGLWRTLRDYGYT
TRBV5-4,14,ASSLGLNSRGNEQF
TRBV10-1,14,ASSSAGTVSYNEQF
TRBV11-3,12,ASSLAGDTDTQY
TRBV4-1,10,ASSQVGNEQY
TRBV6-1,13,ASSLRQGINQPQH
TRBV11-3,13,ASSYFGGGEETQY
TRBV18,11,ASSPGTEFGYT
TRBV6-1,12,ASSGSVANEKLF
TRBV24-1,12,ATSDSLQYNEQF
TRBV20-1,15,SASFSRGHTSTDTQY
TRBV19,13,ASSIQGQTDTEAF
TRBV5-4,14,ASSRLAGGQNGELF
TRBV4-2,12,ASSQGAGTYEQY
TRBV6-2/TRBV6-3,12,ASSPGTRRETQY
TRBV4-1,13,ASSQEGPRTGELF
TRBV24-1,13,ATSDSGGSNQPQH